This T cell receptor beta chain was observed in a study of cytomegalovirus exposure and HLA in healthy donors. The CDR3 length is 19 residues. V lost 3 bases and J lost 4; bases outside the gene matches: 12. Germline V gene data show CDR1 as SNHLY and CDR2 as FYNNEI. A note on this clone: The antigen remains undetermined.

Findings and caveats of the study: In a later analysis, several top co-occurrence clusters appeared linked to parvovirus B19, influenza, CMV and Epstein-Barr virus.

Use of 60 Vbeta and 13 Jbeta primers characterized the PCR. Sequencing used immunoSEQ multiplex PCR; TCRdb keeps in-frame clones, though not all of them. The sample includes 100,000 to 150,000 clones, more than 60% of them seen just once. The chain recombines TRBV2 with TRBJ2-5; the match to TRBD2 covers 15 bases. The specimen sequenced was PBMCs. This TCR was recovered from a woman aged 60-75 years in good health and CMV-seropositive. For the CDR3, the DNA is TGTGCCAGCAGTGACGACTTCCCCGGACTAGCGGGAGGGCGAGAGACCCAGTACTTC. It encodes CASSDDFPGLAGGRETQYF. Drawing the rest from reference TRBV2 and TRBJ2-5, the complete variable domain is EPEVTQTPSHQVTQMGQEVILRCVPISNHLYFYWYRQILGQKVEFLVSFYNNEISEKSEIFDDQFSVERPDGSNFTLKIRSTKLEDSAMYFCASSDDFPGLAGGRETQYFGPGTRLLVL.